The T cell receptor (beta chain) described here comes from a study of spatial heterogeneity in lung cancer. The overall study: Consistently, beta-chain sequences turned up in larger numbers than alpha-chain sequences did. Each unique TCR and UMI combination was seen more than ten times on average in raw reads.

This clonotype was observed many times. Time point noted: sample taken at primary tumor resection. Frozen PBMC, nontumor lung or tumor provided whole RNA, which was sequenced unsorted. A total of about 73 untreated early-stage non-small cell lung cancer patients served as donors. Germline values: CDR1 MNHEY, CDR2 SVGEGT. The CDR3 is made up of 14 amino acids. The V and J ends lost 0 bases and 5 bases respectively, with 9 bases between them. TCR cDNA molecules each carried a unique molecular identifier. MiXCR, run by TCRdb on the 5' RACE reads, gives a single entry per CDR3 protein. The sample records approximately 25,000 distinct CDR3 sequences, 6.9% being singletons.

This TCR came from a male donor with early-stage non-small cell lung cancer. The sample was PBMCs, taken at surgery. V gene TRBV6-2 or TRBV6-3 combines with J gene TRBJ2-3, with D possibly matching TRBD1 (5 bases). CDR3 amino acids: CASSYSTVKDTQYF. CDR3 nucleotides: TGTGCCAGCAGTTACTCGACAGTGAAAGATACGCAGTATTTT.